One sample yielded the 32 T cell receptor beta chains listed below, sequenced in a study of T cell repertoires in cytomegalovirus infection. No antigens are known for them. TCRdb reprocessed the reads via MiXCR and lists one record per CDR3 protein. Of about a million distinct CDR3 sequences listed, about a third were seen once; the top ten hold more than 12%. This specimen was cultured CD8+ T cells from PBMCs, taken from culture after CMV antigen stimulation. These receptors were obtained from a human donor in good health (CMV status not recorded). Some clones in this sample may be carry-over from other donors' samples.

This clonotype was seen a handful of times. The chain recombines TRBV11-1 with TRBJ1-1, with D unresolved. Germline V gene sequence: CDR1 SGHAT, CDR2 FQDESV (reference sequence). This CDR3 is built from 15 residues. Trimming cost V 6 bases and J 2 bases, with 16 bases left between them. The CDR3 region has the DNA TGTGCCAGCAGTTTGGGTGAGGGCCCAAACACTGAAGCTTTCTTT. Its translation is CASSLGEGPNTEAFF. The variable domain in full, completed from reference TRBV11-1 and TRBJ1-1, reads EAEVAQSPRYKITEKSQAVAFWCDPISGHATLYWYRQILGQGPELLVQFQDESVVDDSQLPKDRFSAERLKGVDSTLKIQPAELGDSAMYLCASSLGEGPNTEAFFGQGTRLTVV.

Only one count was recorded for this clonotype. The chain carries TRBV6-1 and TRBJ1-1; the D is unclear. The ends were cut back, 5 bases at V and 0 bases at J, with 16 bases in the middle. From germline, CDR1 is MNHNS and CDR2 SASEGT. This CDR3 contains 16 residues. CDR3 in amino acids: CASSYFVGMMNTEAFF. DNA of the CDR3: TGTGCCAGCAGTTATTTTGTGGGAATGATGAACACTGAAGCTTTCTTT.

This clonotype was recorded a few times. The CDR3: CASKGQGQPSRQPQHF. CDR3 sequence (DNA): TGCGCCAGCAAAGGACAGGGTCAACCAAGTCGTCAGCCCCAGCATTTT. This chain links TRBV10-1 with TRBJ1-5; TRBD1 aligns across 8 bases. Germline values: CDR1 WNHNN, CDR2 SYGVQD (reference sequence). CDR3 size: 16 residues. Trimming took 7 bases from V and 6 from J; bases not matched to a gene: 14.

This clonotype has just a few counts. V gene TRBV7-6 combines with J gene TRBJ2-5, with a weak D call TRBD2 (5 bases). Trimming removed 4 bases at V and 4 bases at J, with 13 bases between. CDR3 size: 14 residues. Per germline, CDR1 SGHVS and CDR2 FNYEAQ. The CDR3 DNA follows: TGTGCCAGCAGCTCGTACTTAGAGGGAGAGACCCAGTACTTC. Protein sequence: CASSSYLEGETQYF.

This clonotype was detected many times. The chain combines TRBV7-2 with TRBJ1-3; D is undetermined. The germline CDR1 and CDR2 sequences are SGHTA and FQGNSA. The CDR3 has 17 amino acids. With 5 bases removed from V and 0 bases from J, the gap between germline ends came to 17 bases. The CDR3 nucleotides are TGTGCCAGCAGCCTTTATCCCGCCGGGGACTCTGGAAACACCATATATTTT. Translation: CASSLYPAGDSGNTIYF.

The V gene is TRBV29-1, the J gene TRBJ1-1; D uncertain. The CDR3 has 12 residues. Germline V gene sequence: CDR1 SQVTM, CDR2 ANQGSEA. The ends were cut back, 8 bases at V and 0 bases at J, with 10 bases in the middle. The CDR3 here is CSTQELNTEAFF. As DNA, the CDR3 is TGCAGCACCCAGGAGTTGAACACTGAAGCTTTCTTT.

The rearrangement links TRBV28 to TRBJ1-6; no reliable D call. Germline V gene lookup returns CDR1 MDHEN and CDR2 SYDVKM. V gave up 3 bases and J gave up 9 bases, with 12 bases separating them. The CDR3 runs to 14 residues. The CDR3 loop is CASSLVKLSSPLHF. CDR3 coding DNA: TGTGCCAGCAGTTTGGTGAAGTTATCTTCACCCCTCCACTTT.

This clonotype was detected a few times. The CDR3 loop is CASSLTLVFPFF. CDR3 DNA sequence: TGTGCCAGCAGCTTGACGCTAGTTTTTCCGTTCTTC. This sequence joins TRBV5-8 and TRBJ2-1; the D is unclear. CDR1 and CDR2 from the germline V gene are SGHTS and YDEGEE. This CDR3 has 12 amino acids. V dropped 1 base and J dropped 15 bases, with 14 bases sitting between them. The full variable domain, with the rest looked up from reference TRBV5-8 and TRBJ2-1, is EAGVTQSPTHLIKTRGQQATLRCSPISGHTSVYWYQQALGLGLQFLLWYDEGEERNRGNFPPRFSGRQFPNYSSELNVNALELEDSALYLCASSLTLVFPFFGPGTRLTVL.

This rearrangement joins TRBV6-5 to TRBJ2-2, with D possibly matching TRBD2 (6 bases). Trimming took off 2 bases at V and 7 bases at J, with 11 bases between the two ends. The CDR3 spans 14 residues. Germline values: CDR1 MNHEY, CDR2 SVGAGI. CDR3 in amino acids: CASSYGGEGGELFF. The DNA for the CDR3 is TGTGCCAGCAGTTACGGAGGGGAAGGCGGGGAGCTGTTTTTT.

The chain uses TRBV6-1 and TRBJ2-1; TRBD1 agrees at 7 bases. Germline V gene sequence: CDR1 MNHNS, CDR2 SASEGT. With V trimmed by 5 bases and J by 4 bases, 8 bases remained unmatched. The CDR3 consists of 15 residues. This CDR3 is CASSLDRLGYNEQFF. The CDR3 bases are TGTGCCAGCAGTCTGGACAGGTTAGGTTACAATGAGCAGTTCTTC.

This clonotype was counted between two and nine times. The CDR3 reads CASSSLTGTGLYNEQFF. CDR3 in DNA: TGTGCCAGCAGCTCCCTCACCGGGACAGGTCTTTACAATGAGCAGTTCTTC. This chain links TRBV7-9 with TRBJ2-1; TRBD1 aligns across 8 bases. Germline CDR1 SEHNR, CDR2 FQNEAQ (reference sequence). V was clipped by 4 bases and J by 4 bases; unmatched bases: 12. CDR3 length equals 17 residues.

This clonotype has just one count. The chain couples TRBV19 to TRBJ2-2; possibly TRBD1 or TRBD2 for D (5 bases each). V lost 10 bases and J 6 bases, leaving 21 bases between the germline ends. The CDR3 runs 15 residues. The germline V gene has CDR1 LNHDA and CDR2 SQIVND (reference sequence). The CDR3: CATSPWRGESGELFF. Here the CDR3 DNA reads TGTGCCACATCTCCATGGAGAGGGGAGTCCGGGGAGCTGTTTTTT.

This clonotype occurred a few times. CDR3 DNA: TGTGCCAGCAGTCAAGGGACTAGCGGAGCTCCCACAGATACGCAGTATTTT. Its protein product is CASSQGTSGAPTDTQYF. V is TRBV12-3 or TRBV12-4 and J is TRBJ2-3, with TRBD2 matching 11 bases. Trimming removed 5 bases from V and 2 bases from J; junction bases left unmatched: 9. CDR3 length: 17 amino acids.

This clonotype has at least ten counts. The V gene is TRBV7-9, the J gene TRBJ2-7; 7 nucleotides align to TRBD1. The V gene end was trimmed by 4 bases and the J gene end by 3 bases; junction bases not matched to a gene: 0. The CDR3 covers 12 residues. The germline V gene has CDR1 SEHNR and CDR2 FQNEAQ (reference sequence). The CDR3 DNA is TGTGCCAGCAGCTGGGACAGCTACGAGCAGTACTTC. Its translation: CASSWDSYEQYF.

This rearrangement joins TRBV29-1 to TRBJ1-2; possible D gene TRBD1, 5 bases. The CDR3 length is 11 residues. Germline V gene sequence: CDR1 SQVTM, CDR2 ANQGSEA. The ends were cut back, 3 bases at V and 4 bases at J, with 6 bases in the middle. CDR3 bases: TGCAGCGTTGAGGACATCTATGGCTACACCTTC. This codes for CSVEDIYGYTF.

This clonotype appeared a few times. The chain joins TRBV7-6 to TRBJ2-1, with 10 bases fitting TRBD2. Germline V gene lookup returns CDR1 SGHVS and CDR2 FNYEAQ. The ends lost 10 bases at V and 3 bases at J; junction bases unmatched: 9. The CDR3 runs to 15 residues. CDR3 DNA: TGTGCCACCGTGATAGCGGGGGGACACTACAATGAGCAGTTCTTC. It yields the protein CATVIAGGHYNEQFF.

The table lists this clonotype with a few counts. V and J are TRBV20-1 and TRBJ2-7; a weak D match, TRBD2 (5 bases). The CDR3 extends over 13 amino acids. V shed 3 bases and J shed 0 bases, with 9 bases lying between them. Germline V gene data show CDR1 as DFQATT and CDR2 as SNEGSKA (reference sequence). The CDR3 region has the DNA TGCAGTGCTAGGAAGCGGAGCTCCTACGAGCAGTACGTC. Translating gives CSARKRSSYEQYV.

This chain uses TRBV11-2 with TRBJ2-7; D ambiguous. Per germline, CDR1 SGHAT and CDR2 FQNNGV. This CDR3 is 16 amino acids long. V was cut by 2 bases and J by 2 bases, with 16 bases left in between. The CDR3 here is CASSLWAGGMTYEQYV. The CDR3 nucleotides are TGTGCCAGCAGCTTATGGGCCGGTGGCATGACCTACGAGCAGTACGTC.

This clonotype came up a few times. The chain couples TRBV7-9 to TRBJ2-7; TRBD2 matches at 14 bases. There are 16 residues in the CDR3. Germline values: CDR1 SEHNR, CDR2 FQNEAQ (reference sequence). V lost 3 bases, J lost 2 bases, and 3 bases stayed unmatched. The CDR3 spells CASSFWTSGGTYEQYF. In nucleotides, the CDR3 is TGTGCCAGCAGCTTTTGGACTAGCGGGGGGACCTACGAGCAGTACTTC.

This clonotype was detected a few times. The rearrangement uses TRBV6-6 and TRBJ2-1, with TRBD2 matching 12 bases. From germline, CDR1 is MNHNY and CDR2 SVGAGI (reference sequence). V lost 6 bases, J lost 8 bases, and 8 bases stayed unmatched. This CDR3 region has 15 residues. The CDR3, as DNA: TGTGCCAGCAGCCGACTAGCGGGGGAGATAGATGAGCAGTTCTTC. Encoded protein: CASSRLAGEIDEQFF.

The genes are TRBV27 and TRBJ2-1; D unresolved. Deletions cut 3 bases from V and 0 bases from J, with 6 bases between. Per germline, CDR1 MNHEY and CDR2 SMNVEV (reference sequence). This CDR3 has 14 amino acids. The CDR3 nucleotides read TGTGCCAGCAGTTTTGAGCCCTCCTACAATGAGCAGTTCTTC. Protein sequence: CASSFEPSYNEQFF.

The chain joins TRBV10-3 to TRBJ1-6; D is possibly TRBD1 (5 bases). CDR3 size: 15 residues. V was trimmed by 8 bases and J by 1 base, leaving 12 bases between them. In germline, CDR1 is ENHRY, CDR2 SYGVKD. The CDR3 DNA sequence: TGTGCCATCGGTAGGGGTCAATCCTATAATTCACCCCTCCACTTT. This encodes CAIGRGQSYNSPLHF.

Note on this clonotype: One base away lies a much larger clone, so this may be a sequencing read error. The gene calls are TRBV7-9 and TRBJ2-5, with no clear D. Germline-derived CDR1 and CDR2 are SEHNR and FQNEAQ (reference sequence). This CDR3 is built from 14 residues. CDR3 residues: CASSSARDQEPQYF. The CDR3 nucleotides read TGTGCCAGCAGCTCCGCCAGAGACCAAGAGCCCCAGTACTTC.

The genes are TRBV20-1 and TRBJ2-1; 7 nucleotides match TRBD1. CDR3 length equals 12 residues. CDR1 and CDR2 (germline): DFQATT, SNEGSKA (reference sequence). Trimming took 6 bases from V and 7 from J; bases not matched to a gene: 6. The CDR3 spells CSARDSRNEQFF. Written as DNA, the CDR3 is TGCAGTGCACGGGACAGTAGGAATGAGCAGTTCTTC.

This clonotype appeared a few times. Here the CDR3 reads CASAPGQGFVETQYF. In DNA form, the CDR3 reads TGTGCTAGTGCCCCGGGACAGGGCTTTGTGGAGACCCAGTACTTC. The chain links TRBV12-5 to TRBJ2-5; 9 bases are a match to TRBD1. The junction had 11 bases not matched to a gene; V was cut back by 7 bases and J by 5 bases. The CDR3 length is 15 residues. Per germline, CDR1 LGHNT and CDR2 FRNRAP.

This clonotype was counted between two and nine times. The chain has TRBV27 and TRBJ2-5, with 7 positions matching TRBD1. Per germline, CDR1 MNHEY and CDR2 SMNVEV (reference sequence). The CDR3 extends over 13 amino acids. Trimming cost V 4 bases and J 9 bases; bases outside gene matches: 8. CDR3 DNA: TGTGCCAGCAGTTCGACAGGGTACAGGTCCCAGTACTTC. Its protein product is CASSSTGYRSQYF.

In its sample, this clonotype was seen a few times. The chain links TRBV6-5 to TRBJ2-1, with 9 bases identical to TRBD1. Germline CDR1 MNHEY, CDR2 SVGAGI. The CDR3 contains 16 residues. Trimming took 8 bases from V and 4 from J; bases not matched to a gene: 12. In DNA form, the CDR3 reads TGTGCCAGCGGGTGGCCAGGGGACAGGGCTTACAATGAGCAGTTCTTC. Residues: CASGWPGDRAYNEQFF.

The CDR3 DNA is TGCAGTGCCAATGGTCTCGGGGGGGGCCAAGAGACCCAGTACTTC. It yields the protein CSANGLGGGQETQYF. The V gene is TRBV20-1, the J gene TRBJ2-5, with 8 bases identical to TRBD2. The CDR3 has 15 amino acids. The V segment lost 6 bases and the J segment 1 base; nucleotides outside the gene matches: 10. Germline V lookup: CDR1 DFQATT, CDR2 SNEGSKA (reference sequence).

This clonotype was found a few times. The chain is built from TRBV27 and TRBJ1-1; TRBD1 agrees at 8 bases. This CDR3 comprises 15 residues. The junction had 6 bases not matched to a gene; V was cut back by 1 base and J by 5 bases. CDR1 is MNHEY and CDR2 is SMNVEV in the germline V gene (reference sequence). This chain's CDR3 is CASSLWPGGGTEAFF. The DNA for the CDR3 is TGTGCCAGCAGTTTATGGCCAGGGGGCGGAACTGAAGCTTTCTTT.

The rearrangement uses TRBV6-2 or TRBV6-3 and TRBJ2-1; no clear D gene. CDR1 and CDR2 (germline): MNHEY, SVGEGT. Trimming took 5 bases from V and 2 from J, leaving 13 bases between them. This CDR3 spans 15 amino acids. The CDR3 sequence is CASSPRARPYNEQFF. The CDR3 coding sequence is TGTGCCAGCAGTCCTCGGGCCAGACCCTACAATGAGCAGTTCTTC.

This clonotype was found a few times. V gene TRBV27 combines with J gene TRBJ2-3, with a tentative D call TRBD2 (7 bases). The germline gives CDR1 MNHEY, CDR2 SMNVEV (reference sequence). The CDR3 runs 17 residues. Between the trimmed V and J ends, which lost 4 bases and 0 bases, there was a span of 17 bases. In DNA form, the CDR3 reads TGTGCCAGCAGTTCTCCCCCCCGGGGGGCGAGCACAGATACGCAGTATTTT. Protein: CASSSPPRGASTDTQYF.

J is TRBJ2-6 and V is TRBV9, with D maybe TRBD2 (5 bases). CDR3 length equals 16 residues. Germline CDR1 SGDLS, CDR2 YYNGEE. The V and J ends lost 4 bases and 4 bases respectively, with 15 bases between them. For the CDR3, the DNA is TGTGCCAGCAGCACCCACAGCGGTCTCGGGGCCAACGTCCTGACTTTC. Protein sequence: CASSTHSGLGANVLTF.